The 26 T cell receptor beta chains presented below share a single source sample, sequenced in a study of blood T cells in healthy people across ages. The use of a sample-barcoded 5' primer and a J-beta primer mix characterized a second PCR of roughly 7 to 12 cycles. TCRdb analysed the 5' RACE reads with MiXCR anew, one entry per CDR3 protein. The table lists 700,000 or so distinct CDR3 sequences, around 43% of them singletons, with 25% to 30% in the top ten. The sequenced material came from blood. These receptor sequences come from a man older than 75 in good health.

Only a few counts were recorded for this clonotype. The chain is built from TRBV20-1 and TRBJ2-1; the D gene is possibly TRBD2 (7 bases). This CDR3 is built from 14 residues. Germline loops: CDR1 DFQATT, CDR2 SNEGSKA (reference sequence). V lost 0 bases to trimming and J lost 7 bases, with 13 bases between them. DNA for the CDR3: TGCAGTGCTAGAGATGGGGGAGGGGGGAATGAGCAGTTCTTC. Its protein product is CSARDGGGGNEQFF.

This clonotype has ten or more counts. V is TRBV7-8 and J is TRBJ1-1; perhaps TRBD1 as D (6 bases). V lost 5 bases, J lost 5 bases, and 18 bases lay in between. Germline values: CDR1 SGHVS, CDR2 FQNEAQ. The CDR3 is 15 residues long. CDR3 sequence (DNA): TGTGCCAGCAGCGCAACAAACAGGGCCACGACTGAAGCTTTCTTT. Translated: CASSATNRATTEAFF.

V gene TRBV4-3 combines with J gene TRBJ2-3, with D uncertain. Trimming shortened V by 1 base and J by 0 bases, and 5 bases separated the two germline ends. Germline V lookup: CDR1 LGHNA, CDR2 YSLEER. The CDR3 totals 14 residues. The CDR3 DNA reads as TGCGCCAGCAGCCAAGGAATTAGCACAGATACGCAGTATTTT. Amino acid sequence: CASSQGISTDTQYF.

Here the CDR3 reads CASSLQNIGAGANVLTF. Written as DNA, the CDR3 is TGCGCCAGCAGCCTCCAGAACATAGGGGCTGGGGCCAACGTCCTGACTTTC. The chain has TRBV4-3 and TRBJ2-6, with D perhaps matching TRBD1 (5 bases). The V end was cut by 4 bases, the J end by 2 bases, with 15 bases between. The germline V gene has CDR1 LGHNA and CDR2 YSLEER. The CDR3 is made up of 17 amino acids.

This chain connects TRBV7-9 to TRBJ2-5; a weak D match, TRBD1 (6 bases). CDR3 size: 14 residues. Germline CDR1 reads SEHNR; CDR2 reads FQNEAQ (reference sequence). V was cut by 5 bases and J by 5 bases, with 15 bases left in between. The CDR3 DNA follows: TGTGCCAGCAGCCAGCCCCGCAGGGGTGAGACCCAGTACTTC. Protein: CASSQPRRGETQYF.

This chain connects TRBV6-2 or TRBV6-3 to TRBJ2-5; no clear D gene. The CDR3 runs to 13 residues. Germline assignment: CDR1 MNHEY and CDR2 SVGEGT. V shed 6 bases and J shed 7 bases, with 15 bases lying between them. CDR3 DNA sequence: TGTGCCAGCAGCCACATCTCGGAAGGGACCCAGTACTTC. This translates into CASSHISEGTQYF.

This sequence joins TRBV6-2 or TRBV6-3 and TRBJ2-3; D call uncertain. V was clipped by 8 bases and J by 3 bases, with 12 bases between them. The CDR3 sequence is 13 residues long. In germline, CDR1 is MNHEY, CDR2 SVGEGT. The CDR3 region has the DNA TGTGCCAGCGAGGCAGATCCAACAGATACGCAGTATTTT. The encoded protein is CASEADPTDTQYF.

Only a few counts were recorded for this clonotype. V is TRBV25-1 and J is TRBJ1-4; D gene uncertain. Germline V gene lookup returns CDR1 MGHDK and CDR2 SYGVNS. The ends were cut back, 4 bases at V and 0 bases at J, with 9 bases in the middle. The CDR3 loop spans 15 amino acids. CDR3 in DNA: TGTGCCAGCAGTGGACTAACGTCAACTAATGAAAAACTGTTTTTT. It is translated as CASSGLTSTNEKLFF.

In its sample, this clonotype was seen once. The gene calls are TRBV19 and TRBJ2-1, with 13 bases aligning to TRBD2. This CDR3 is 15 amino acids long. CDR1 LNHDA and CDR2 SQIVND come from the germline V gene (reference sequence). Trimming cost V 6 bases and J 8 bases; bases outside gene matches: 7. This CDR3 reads CASSRRTSGSDEQFF. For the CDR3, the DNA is TGTGCCAGTAGCAGAAGGACTAGCGGGAGTGATGAGCAGTTCTTC.

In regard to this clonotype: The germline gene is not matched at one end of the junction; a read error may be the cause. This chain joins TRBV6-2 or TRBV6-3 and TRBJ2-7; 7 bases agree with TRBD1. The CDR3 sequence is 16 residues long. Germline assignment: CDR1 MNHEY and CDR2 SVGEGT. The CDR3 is CTSSYASDRPTYEQYF. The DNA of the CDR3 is TGTACCAGCAGTTATGCCTCGGACAGGCCTACCTACGAGCAGTACTTC.

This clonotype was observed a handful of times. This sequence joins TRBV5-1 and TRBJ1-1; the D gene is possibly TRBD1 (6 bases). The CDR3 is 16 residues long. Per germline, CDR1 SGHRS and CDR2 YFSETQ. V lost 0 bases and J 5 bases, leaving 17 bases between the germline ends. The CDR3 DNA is TGCGCCAGCAGCTTGGTGGGGGTTGGGGGGGCGACTGAAGCTTTCTTT. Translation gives CASSLVGVGGATEAFF.

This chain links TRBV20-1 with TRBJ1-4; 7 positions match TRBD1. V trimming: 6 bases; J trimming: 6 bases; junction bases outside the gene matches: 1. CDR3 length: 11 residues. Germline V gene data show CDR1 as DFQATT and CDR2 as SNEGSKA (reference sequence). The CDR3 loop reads CSAGTDEKLFF. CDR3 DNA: TGCAGTGCAGGGACAGATGAAAAACTGTTTTTT.

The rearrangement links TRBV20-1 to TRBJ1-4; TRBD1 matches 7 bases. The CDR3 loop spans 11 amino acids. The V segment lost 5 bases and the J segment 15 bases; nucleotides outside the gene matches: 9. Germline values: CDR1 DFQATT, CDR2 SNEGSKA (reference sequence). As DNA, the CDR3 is TGCAGTGCTGAATTAGCCGGGACAGTGTTTTTT. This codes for CSAELAGTVFF.

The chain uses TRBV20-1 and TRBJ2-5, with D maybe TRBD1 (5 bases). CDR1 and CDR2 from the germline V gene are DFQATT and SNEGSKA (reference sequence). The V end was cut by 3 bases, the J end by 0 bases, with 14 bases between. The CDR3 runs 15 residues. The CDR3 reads CSASHGASYQETQYF. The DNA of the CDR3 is TGCAGTGCTAGTCATGGGGCATCGTACCAAGAGACCCAGTACTTC.

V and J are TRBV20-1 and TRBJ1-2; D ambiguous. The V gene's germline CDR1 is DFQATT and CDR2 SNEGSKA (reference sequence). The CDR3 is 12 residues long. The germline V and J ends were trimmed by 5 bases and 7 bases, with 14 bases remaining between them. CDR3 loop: CSAAIGNIGYTF. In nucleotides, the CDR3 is TGCAGTGCTGCTATCGGAAATATTGGCTACACCTTC.

The CDR3 DNA follows: TGTGCCAGCTTAATGACCGGGACAGGGTCCTACGAGCAGTACTTC. As protein: CASLMTGTGSYEQYF. The rearrangement links TRBV6-2 or TRBV6-3 to TRBJ2-7, with TRBD1 matching 9 bases. CDR3 size: 15 residues. Losses at the gene ends were 8 bases for V and 1 base for J; bases not matched to a gene: 9. In germline, CDR1 is MNHEY, CDR2 SVGEGT.

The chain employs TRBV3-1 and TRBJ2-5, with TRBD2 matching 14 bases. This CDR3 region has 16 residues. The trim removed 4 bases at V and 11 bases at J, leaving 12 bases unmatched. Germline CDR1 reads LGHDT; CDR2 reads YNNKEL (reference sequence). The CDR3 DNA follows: TGTGCCAGCAGCCGTCAGACTAGCGGGAGGGTGAATGAGCAGTACTTC. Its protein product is CASSRQTSGRVNEQYF.

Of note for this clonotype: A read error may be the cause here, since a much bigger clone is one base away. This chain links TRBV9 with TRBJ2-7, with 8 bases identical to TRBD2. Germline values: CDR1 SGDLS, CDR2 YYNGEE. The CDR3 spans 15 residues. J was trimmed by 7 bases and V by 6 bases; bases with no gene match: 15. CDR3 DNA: TGTGCCAGCAACAGAGCGGGGGACCTTTACAATGAGCAGTACTTC. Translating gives CASNRAGDLYNEQYF.

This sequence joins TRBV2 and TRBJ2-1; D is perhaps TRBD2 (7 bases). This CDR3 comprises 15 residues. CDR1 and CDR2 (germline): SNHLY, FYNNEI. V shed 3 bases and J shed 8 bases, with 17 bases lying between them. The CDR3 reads CASSDSGGLRDEQFF. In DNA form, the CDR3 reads TGTGCCAGCAGTGATTCGGGGGGCCTAAGGGATGAGCAGTTCTTC.

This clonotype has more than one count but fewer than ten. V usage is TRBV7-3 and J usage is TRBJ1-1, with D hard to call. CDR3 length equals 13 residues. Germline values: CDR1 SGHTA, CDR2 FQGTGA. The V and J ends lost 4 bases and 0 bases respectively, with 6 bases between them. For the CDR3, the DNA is TGTGCCAGCAGCTCATCGGTGAACACTGAAGCTTTCTTT. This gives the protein CASSSSVNTEAFF.

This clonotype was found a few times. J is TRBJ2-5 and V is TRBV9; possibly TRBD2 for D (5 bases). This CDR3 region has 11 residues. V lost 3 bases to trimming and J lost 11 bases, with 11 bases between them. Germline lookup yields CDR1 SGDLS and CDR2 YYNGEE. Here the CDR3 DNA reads TGTGCCAGCAGCGAACCTGGGGAGCAGTACTTC. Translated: CASSEPGEQYF.

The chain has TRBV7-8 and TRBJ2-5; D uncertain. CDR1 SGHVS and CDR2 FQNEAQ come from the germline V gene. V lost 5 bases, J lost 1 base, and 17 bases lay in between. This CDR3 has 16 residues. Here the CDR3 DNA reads TGTGCCAGCAGCCCGCGTCTAGGTCAGACCCAAGAGACCCAGTACTTC. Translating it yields CASSPRLGQTQETQYF.

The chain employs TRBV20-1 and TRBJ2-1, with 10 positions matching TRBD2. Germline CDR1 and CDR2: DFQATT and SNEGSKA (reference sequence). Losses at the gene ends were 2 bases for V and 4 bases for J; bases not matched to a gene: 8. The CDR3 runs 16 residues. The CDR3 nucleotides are TGCAGTGCTAGACCTCTCCGAGCGGGGGGGTACAATGAGCAGTTCTTC. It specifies CSARPLRAGGYNEQFF.

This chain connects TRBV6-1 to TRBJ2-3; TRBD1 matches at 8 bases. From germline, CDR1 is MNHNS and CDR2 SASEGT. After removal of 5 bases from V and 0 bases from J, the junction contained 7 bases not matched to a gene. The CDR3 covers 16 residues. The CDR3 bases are TGTGCCAGCAGTAAGCGGCAGGGGGCTAGCACAGATACGCAGTATTTT. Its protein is CASSKRQGASTDTQYF.

The CDR3 sequence: CASSLSLETGELFF. CDR3 coding DNA: TGTGCCAGCAGCTTAAGTCTAGAGACCGGGGAGCTGTTTTTT. The chain combines TRBV7-3 with TRBJ2-2; D is unresolved. The CDR3 length is 14 residues. Per the germline V gene, CDR1 is SGHTA and CDR2 is FQGTGA. V gave up 1 base and J gave up 5 bases, with 8 bases separating them.

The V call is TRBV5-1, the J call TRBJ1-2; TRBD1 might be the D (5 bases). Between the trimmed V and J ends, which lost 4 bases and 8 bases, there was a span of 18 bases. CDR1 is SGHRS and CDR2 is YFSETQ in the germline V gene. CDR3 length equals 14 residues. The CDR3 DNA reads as TGCGCCAGCAGCCCCGCTTCGGGGGTTATGGGCTACACCTTC. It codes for CASSPASGVMGYTF.